There are many counts of the clone carrying this T cell receptor beta chain. As yet, its antigen is unknown. RNA transcripts were the template for amplifying TCR beta CDR3 regions. The HTBI set primed first-round TCR CDR3 RT-PCR. TCRdb called the multiplex PCR reads again in MiXCR, with one record for every CDR3 protein. The sample includes 350,000 or so distinct CDR3 sequences, 18% seen only once; the top ten take 15%. PBMCs were obtained from 7.5 to 10 ml fresh peripheral blood. This specimen comes from a study of T cells in Graves' hyperthyroidism and ophthalmopathy. Study context: The authors collected peripheral blood at initial diagnosis, before any treatment. Notes on the study in general: Blood also held most thyroid clonotypes expanded beyond 0.001. Before onset, by a median of 6.5 months, the model predicted ophthalmopathy.

The CDR3 totals 15 residues. Trimming removed 0 bases from V and 5 bases from J, with 15 bases in between. Germline V lookup: CDR1 SGDLS, CDR2 YYNGEE. The V call is TRBV9, the J call TRBJ2-7; possible D gene TRBD2, 5 bases. Source material: blood. The clonotype originates from a woman aged 40 to 50 with Graves' ophthalmopathy. This CDR3 is CASSVDGMGRNEQYF. The CDR3 DNA sequence: TGTGCCAGCAGCGTAGACGGGATGGGTCGGAACGAGCAGTACTTC.